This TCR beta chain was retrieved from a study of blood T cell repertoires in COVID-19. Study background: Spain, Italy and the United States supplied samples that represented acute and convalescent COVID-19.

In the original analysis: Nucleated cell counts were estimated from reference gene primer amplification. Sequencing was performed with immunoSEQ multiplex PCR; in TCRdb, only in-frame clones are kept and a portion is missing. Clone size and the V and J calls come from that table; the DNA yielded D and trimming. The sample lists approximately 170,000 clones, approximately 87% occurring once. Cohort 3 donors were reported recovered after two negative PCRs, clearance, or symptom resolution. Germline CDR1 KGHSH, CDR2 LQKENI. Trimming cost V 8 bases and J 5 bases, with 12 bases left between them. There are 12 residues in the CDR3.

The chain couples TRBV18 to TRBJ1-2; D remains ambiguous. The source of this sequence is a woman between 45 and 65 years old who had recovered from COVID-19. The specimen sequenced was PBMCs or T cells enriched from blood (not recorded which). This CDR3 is CASGGSVYGYTF. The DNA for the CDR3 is TGTGCCAGCGGTGGTAGCGTGTATGGCTACACCTTC.